These T cell receptor beta chains were read from a single sample in a study of T cell responses to AZD1222 COVID-19 vaccine. Generated by immunoSEQ multiplex PCR, the TCRdb table keeps only in-frame clones and is missing some. In the table there are about 220,000 clones, under 95% of which are singletons. Sequenced material: peripheral blood, taken on day 0 of MenACWY control vaccination. The receptors stem from an adult in good health. CDR3s include the opening cysteine and the closing phenylalanine or tryptophan. Each record gives: V gene, CDR3 length, J gene, clone size, D gene, CDR3 protein, CDR3 DNA. D genes are given only for firm matches. Expanded clones get a size class; other rows say once, few or many, or leave the size out.

TRBV6-1	14	TRBJ1-1	.	TRBD1	CASSETGGNTEAFF	TGTGCCAGCAGTGAAACAGGGGGGAATACTGAAGCTTTCTTT
TRBV6-5	15	TRBJ1-2	.	.	CASSPIDLTGYGYTF	TGTGCCAGCAGCCCCATCGACCTGACGGGCTATGGCTACACCTTC
TRBV6-6	12	TRBJ1-1	.	.	CASSYANTEAFF	TGTGCCAGCAGTTACGCGAACACTGAAGCTTTCTTT
TRBV11-2	13	TRBJ2-1	.	.	CASSLTGRPLQFF	TGTGCCAGCAGCTTAACGGGTAGGCCATTACAGTTCTTC
TRBV5-8	16	TRBJ1-5	.	TRBD1	CASSRTGLGGNQPQHF	TGTGCCAGCAGCCGGACAGGATTAGGGGGCAATCAGCCCCAGCATTTT
TRBV19	16	TRBJ2-3	.	.	CASSSEQGRFADTQYF	TGTGCCAGTAGTTCCGAACAGGGTAGGTTCGCAGATACGCAGTATTTT
TRBV15	16	TRBJ2-7	.	.	CATSRDQPGSSYEQYF	TGTGCCACCAGCAGAGATCAGCCAGGGAGCTCCTACGAGCAGTACTTC
TRBV7-9	12	TRBJ1-6	.	TRBD1	CASSMDRGPLHF	TGTGCCAGCAGCATGGACAGGGGGCCCCTCCACTTT
TRBV29-1	12	TRBJ2-7	.	.	CSVVGRTYEQYF	TGCAGCGTAGTTGGGAGGACCTACGAGCAGTACTTC
TRBV6-5	14	TRBJ1-4	.	.	CASSYGSGTEKLFF	TGTGCCAGCAGTTACGGGTCAGGGACTGAAAAACTGTTTTTT
TRBV10-2	15	TRBJ1-4	.	.	CASSDRTGPNEKLFF	TGCGCCAGCAGTGATCGAACAGGTCCTAATGAAAAACTGTTTTTT
TRBV6-1	15	TRBJ1-5	.	TRBD1	CASSEGTVSNQPQHF	TGTGCCAGCAGCGAAGGGACAGTAAGCAATCAGCCCCAGCATTTT
TRBV5-5	17	TRBJ1-1	.	TRBD1	CASSLGLIGQGSTEAFF	TGTGCCAGCAGCTTGGGCCTAATCGGACAGGGTTCTACTGAAGCTTTCTTT
TRBV10-3	14	TRBJ2-2	once	.	CAISAGRNTGELFF	TGTGCCATCAGTGCAGGGAGAAACACCGGGGAGCTGTTTTTT
TRBV5-3	13	TRBJ1-1	few	TRBD1	CARRQGQGTEAFF	TGTGCCAGAAGGCAAGGACAGGGGACTGAAGCTTTCTTT
TRBV30	19	TRBJ2-3	.	TRBD2	CAWSVRRSGGAVWADTQYF	TGTGCCTGGAGTGTAAGACGTAGCGGGGGGGCGGTCTGGGCAGATACGCAGTATTTT
TRBV3-1/TRBV3-2	14	TRBJ2-4	.	TRBD2	CASSQGGGPNIQYF	TGTGCCAGCAGCCAAGGGGGAGGGCCGAACATTCAGTACTTC
TRBV18	13	TRBJ1-5	.	.	CASSPPGNQPQHF	TGTGCCAGCTCACCACCGGGGAATCAGCCCCAGCATTTT
TRBV19	15	TRBJ1-5	many	.	CASSIATLSNQPQHF	TGTGCCAGTAGTATAGCCACTCTGAGCAATCAGCCCCAGCATTTT
TRBV2	13	TRBJ2-3	.	TRBD1	CASSSQGTNTQYF	TGTGCCAGCAGTTCACAGGGGACGAATACGCAGTATTTT
TRBV6-5	15	TRBJ1-4	.	.	CASSSLGGLSEKLFF	TGTGCCAGCAGTTCTCTTGGAGGGTTGAGTGAAAAACTGTTTTTT
TRBV19	15	TRBJ2-4	once	TRBD1	CASSVTGTGSNIQYF	TGTGCCAGTAGCGTCACCGGGACAGGGTCAAACATTCAGTACTTC
TRBV28	17	TRBJ2-4	.	TRBD1	CASSPRGTGLGKNIQYF	TGTGCCAGCAGTCCGCGCGGGACAGGGTTAGGCAAAAACATTCAGTACTTC
TRBV27	15	TRBJ1-6	.	TRBD1	CASSLLTGPNSPLHF	TGTGCCAGCAGTCTTTTGACAGGGCCCAATTCACCCCTCCACTTT
TRBV7-3	14	TRBJ2-2	.	.	CASSLSPGVQELFF	TGTGCCAGCAGCTTAAGCCCTGGCGTGCAGGAGCTGTTTTTT
TRBV4-2	19	TRBJ2-1	.	TRBD2	CASSHQPGLAGTSYNEQFF	TGTGCCAGCAGCCACCAACCGGGGCTAGCGGGGACTTCCTACAATGAGCAGTTCTTC
TRBV3-1/TRBV3-2	13	TRBJ1-2	.	.	CASSQLGSYGYTF	TGTGCCAGCAGCCAACTGGGCAGCTATGGCTACACCTTC
TRBV25-1	15	TRBJ2-3	many	.	CASSEGAVSTDTQYF	TGTGCCAGCAGTGAAGGGGCGGTTAGCACAGATACGCAGTATTTT
TRBV5-1	14	TRBJ2-5	.	.	CASSLVGGEETQYF	TGCGCCAGCAGCTTGGTAGGTGGTGAAGAGACCCAGTACTTC
TRBV2	17	TRBJ1-6	.	TRBD1	CASRGTTGTGDNSPLHF	TGTGCCAGCAGAGGGACAACCGGGACAGGGGATAATTCACCCCTCCACTTT